This T cell receptor (beta chain) was recovered during a study of T cells after yellow fever vaccination (dated by TCRdb to between 2019 and 2020). About the full investigation: The SMART-Seq v4 Ultra Low Input RNA kit was used to prepare libraries from fractions with low cell numbers. Bulk TCR alpha and beta repertoires were sequenced longitudinally to track T-cell clones before and after primary and booster YFV17D yellow fever vaccination. The cohort comprised two healthy male donors, one aged 18 to 30 and one aged 30 to 39 years. Blood was collected at multiple timepoints before and after primary and secondary immunization, and bulk PBMC replicates and cell subsets were isolated. Summary of the overall study and its limitations: After the booster, most of the clones that had expanded following primary vaccination were detected again (almost 98% of CD4 and roughly 88% of CD8), which suggests that memory was broadly maintained. The study included only a couple of donors, which limits how far the findings can be generalized. A small fraction of clonotypes appeared in both the CD4 and CD8 compartments, likely as a result of convergent recombination. Computational filtering was needed because FACS-sorted repertoires could contain abundant contaminating clonotypes from the bulk population. Compared with the primary T-cell response, the secondary T-cell response was faster but weaker, reaching its peak on day 5 rather than on day 15.

As for this clonotype: Its antigen is unknown. Per-nucleotide qualities are absent, and no much larger clonotype sits a single base away.

Synthesis of TCR cDNA relied on 5'RACE template switching, a step that introduced a universal primer site along with unique molecular identifiers. Priming of cDNA synthesis was performed from both the TCR alpha and TCR beta constant segments. Two PCR steps were used to amplify libraries, with sample barcodes and sequencing adapters being added in the second step. Libraries were sequenced on Illumina HiSeq 2500 (2x100 bp) or NovaSeq (2x150 bp). The study's processing was this. Reads were demultiplexed and collapsed into UMI consensus sequences with MIGEC, and V(D)J alignment was performed with MiXCR. Vaccine-responding clonotypes were identified with edgeR using replicate PBMC samples, with FDR below 0.01 and a log2 fold change above 5 up to day 15 being required. Each bulk clonotype was labeled CD4 or CD8 based on which sequenced repertoire, CD4 or CD8, contained the clonotype at higher abundance. Through fastp at Q25 and MiXCR, TCRdb rebuilt clones from the public reads, retaining in-frame beta chains. CDR3 protein sequences are deduplicated, and each keeps its most common genes and DNA. Here the V and J calls rest on TCRdb's processing, not on the authors' analysis. The sample includes some 560,000 distinct CDR3 sequences, with approximately 16% observed a single time. The top ten clonotypes cover around 16% of the sample.

CDR1 is given as SEHNR and CDR2 as FQNEAQ, both from the germline V gene (reference sequence). V gives up 10 bases and J gives up 6 bases, and the segment between their germline ends measures 13 bases. The CDR3 holds 13 amino acids from the cysteine to the phenylalanine. The sequence is cut down to CDR3 DNA, 39 bases in frame from base 1. This specimen's treatment or condition label, per the study, means: live attenuated yellow fever vaccine strain. Two biological replicates of bulk PBMCs were collected at each blood-draw timepoint. A standard Ficoll-Paque protocol was used to isolate PBMCs from peripheral blood. TriZol was used to extract RNA from bulk PBMCs, CD4 and CD8 fractions, and dextramer-positive and dextramer-negative fractions.

The input for sequencing was PBMCs, taken 4 to 6 days after the first yellow fever vaccination. Recombination joined TRBV7-9 with TRBJ1-6, with the D gene not confidently named. The receptor's source is a man between 18 and 29 years old who received the YFV17D yellow fever vaccine. In nucleotides, the sequence is TGTGCCACCGTGGGCAGACCTAATTCACCCCTCCACTTT. Translated, this is CATVGRPNSPLHF.